This T cell receptor beta chain was sequenced in a study of T-cell memory formation after mild COVID-19. Study-wide background: The study found TCR clusters largely donor specific.

Comments on this clonotype: Its specificity is unknown. Relative to the germline gene, one junction end is altered; a read error may explain this.

The germline CDR1 and CDR2 sequences are SGHRS and YFSETQ. CDR3 length: 16 amino acids. 5'RACE, which relied on constant-segment primers, yielded TCR alpha and TCR beta cDNA libraries carrying sample barcodes and UMIs. TCRdb reprocessed the 5' RACE reads via MiXCR and lists one record per CDR3 protein. The sample yields around 400,000 distinct CDR3 sequences, about 24% seen once. Study-wide findings and caveats: Researchers could not confirm that second-wave clones peaking on day 37 targeted SARS-CoV-2.

The TCR sequence derives from an adult woman who had mild COVID-19 (a few samples of this study predate the infection). Cell type and time point are not known. This chain uses TRBV5-1 with TRBJ2-1; 11 positions agree with TRBD2. Sequences were obtained from PBMCs or a T cell subset sorted from them (not recorded which). In nucleotides, the CDR3 is TGCGCCAGCAGCGCGGTAGCGGGGGGGTCCTACACTGAGCAGTTCTTC. Protein sequence: CASSAVAGGSYTEQFF.